The 5 T cell receptor beta chains given below trace back to one sample, sequenced in a study of cytomegalovirus exposure and HLA in healthy donors. It was with 60 Vbeta and 13 Jbeta primers that the PCR ran. The protocol was immunoSEQ multiplex PCR, while the TCRdb copy is restricted to in-frame clones and leaves out a portion. The sample records 150,000 or so clones, 74% being singletons. Sequenced: PBMCs. These receptors originate from a man between 18 and 35 years old in good health and CMV-seropositive.

The V call is TRBV9, the J call TRBJ1-1, with unresolved D. The V and J ends lost 0 bases and 1 base respectively, with 7 bases between them. This CDR3 is built from 14 residues. Germline CDR1 and CDR2: SGDLS and YYNGEE. CDR3 coding DNA: TGTGCCAGCAGCGTAGGCCCAGAGAACACTGAAGCTTTCTTT. Protein: CASSVGPENTEAFF.

This clone has just a few counts. The CDR3 DNA reads as TGTGCCATCAGTAGATGGACAGAGAGCTCCTACGAGCAGTACTTC. The encoded protein is CAISRWTESSYEQYF. This chain uses TRBV10-3 with TRBJ2-7; TRBD1 might be the D (6 bases). V gave up 5 bases and J gave up 0 bases, with 14 bases separating them. Per the germline V gene, CDR1 is ENHRY and CDR2 is SYGVKD. The CDR3 contains 15 residues.

For the CDR3, the DNA is TGCGCCAGCAGCTTACAGGGGCTAAGCACAGATACGCAGTATTTT. It translates to CASSLQGLSTDTQYF. The chain uses TRBV5-1 and TRBJ2-3, with 7 bases identical to TRBD1. This CDR3 is 15 amino acids long. The germline V gene has CDR1 SGHRS and CDR2 YFSETQ. V trimming: 2 bases; J trimming: 0 bases; junction bases outside the gene matches: 3.

The chain recombines TRBV28 with TRBJ2-5; 9 nucleotides align to TRBD1. CDR1 MDHEN and CDR2 SYDVKM come from the germline V gene. V shed 7 bases and J 4 bases; nucleotides not matched to a gene: 7. This CDR3 contains 14 residues. The chain's CDR3 is CASINRGPGETQYF. DNA of the CDR3: TGTGCCAGCATCAACAGGGGGCCGGGAGAGACCCAGTACTTC.

The chain carries TRBV7-2 and TRBJ1-2, with 8 bases aligning to TRBD1. From germline, CDR1 is SGHTA and CDR2 FQGNSA. The CDR3 spans 15 residues. With 2 bases clipped from V and 3 bases from J, the junction kept 5 bases outside the gene matches. In DNA form, the CDR3 reads TGTGCCAGCAGCTTACAGGGGGCCGCCCACTATGGCTACACCTTC. Its protein is CASSLQGAAHYGYTF.